The next 23 T cell receptor beta chains were all read from a single sample in a study of T cell clonality in common variable immunodeficiency. The data were produced by immunoSEQ multiplex PCR, yet TCRdb's version contains in-frame clones alone and is incomplete. The sample was found to contain 57,000 or so clones, and every one recurs. The sequencing sample was made of peripheral blood mononuclear cells. The receptor set was obtained from a person aged 18 to 70 in good health.

Many counts were recorded for this clone. From the germline J gene comes the end of the CDR3, since the read stops 3 residues before it. The chain joins TRBV6-1 to TRBJ2-7; TRBD2 matches at 12 bases. Trimming cost V 4 bases and J 2 bases; bases outside gene matches: 6. Germline V gene lookup returns CDR1 MNHNS and CDR2 SASEGT. CDR3 length: 16 amino acids. The chain's CDR3 is CASSGPSGRGAYEQYF. Partial CDR3 DNA: TGTGCCAGCAGTGGTCCTAGCGGGAGGGGGGCCTACGAG.

There are many counts of this clone. The read ends 3 residues early relative to the CDR3; the germline J gene fills the gap. This sequence joins TRBV30 and TRBJ2-7; a weak D match, TRBD2 (6 bases). Per germline, CDR1 GTSNPN and CDR2 SVGIG (reference sequence). This CDR3 spans 16 amino acids. The V and J ends lost 1 base and 3 bases respectively, with 19 bases between them. The CDR3 bases that were read are TGTGCCTGGAGTGGGGGAGGTGGGCTAGCCCTCTACGAG. Translation gives CAWSGGGGLALYE. The entire CDR3 protein reads CAWSGGGGLALYEQYF.

This clone was picked up many times. Read coverage stops 3 residues before the CDR3 terminus; the germline J gene supplies the remainder. The genes are TRBV19 and TRBJ2-2; D is perhaps TRBD2 (6 bases). Germline V gene lookup returns CDR1 LNHDA and CDR2 SQIVND (reference sequence). Trimming pared 5 bases from V and 3 bases from J, leaving 19 bases between. The CDR3 loop spans 17 amino acids. The CDR3 DNA, read in part, is TGTGCCAGTAGTTACATAACTAGCCGGGTGGACACCGGGGAG. Its protein is CASSYITSRVDTGE. The full-length CDR3 reads as CASSYITSRVDTGELFF.

This clone was counted ten times or more. Coverage ceases 3 residues before the CDR3 finishes, and the germline J gene fills in the end. This sequence joins TRBV20-1 and TRBJ2-2, with 11 positions matching TRBD1. Germline V gene lookup returns CDR1 DFQATT and CDR2 SNEGSKA (reference sequence). There are 14 residues in the CDR3. Trimming took 4 bases from V and 6 from J; bases not matched to a gene: 4. Partial CDR3 DNA: TGCAGTGCTAACCTGGGACAGGGGGCCGGGGAG. This encodes CSANLGQGAGE. The entire CDR3 is CSANLGQGAGELFF.

This clone was detected many times. The read stops 3 residues short of the end of the CDR3; the missing end is completed from the germline J gene. The rearrangement uses TRBV7-3 and TRBJ2-5; 8 nucleotides match TRBD1. V trimming: 5 bases; J trimming: 5 bases; junction bases outside the gene matches: 4. The CDR3 length is 13 residues. Per the germline V gene, CDR1 is SGHTA and CDR2 is FQGTGA. This chain's CDR3 is CASSRDRFETQYF. The CDR3 DNA, read in part, is TGTGCCAGCAGCAGGGACAGGTTCGAGACC.

This clone was recorded at least ten times. The CDR3 end is not reached by the read, which stops 3 residues before it; the germline J gene fills it in. V is TRBV2 and J is TRBJ1-1; 9 bases line up with TRBD1. The J segment lost 0 bases and the V segment lost 3 bases, leaving 2 bases of the junction unmatched. Germline lookup yields CDR1 SNHLY and CDR2 FYNNEI. This CDR3 is 15 amino acids long. The sequenced part of the CDR3 DNA is TGTGCCAGCAGTGAGGGACAGGGTATGAACACTGAA. It codes for CASSEGQGMNTE. The whole CDR3 sequence reads CASSEGQGMNTEAFF.

In its sample, this clone was seen many times. Coverage ceases 3 residues before the CDR3 finishes, and the germline J gene fills in the end. The V and J genes are TRBV2 and TRBJ1-2; TRBD1 aligns across 9 bases. The J segment lost 4 bases and the V segment lost 7 bases, leaving 7 bases of the junction unmatched. CDR3 length equals 14 residues. Per the germline V gene, CDR1 is SNHLY and CDR2 is FYNNEI. Incomplete CDR3 DNA: TGTGCCAGCAAGGGACAGGGAGTCTCCTATGGC. Translating gives CASKGQGVSYG. The complete CDR3 protein is CASKGQGVSYGYTF.

At least ten counts were recorded for this clone. The read comes to an end 3 residues before the CDR3 does, leaving the germline J gene to fill in the end. J is TRBJ1-2 and V is TRBV28; 8 bases are a match to TRBD1. Per the germline V gene, CDR1 is MDHEN and CDR2 is SYDVKM. Trimming cost V 6 bases and J 6 bases; bases outside gene matches: 9. CDR3 length: 14 residues. CDR3 protein: CASSTGGSRDGYTF. The CDR3 DNA, read in part, is TGTGCCAGCAGCACAGGGGGTTCTAGGGATGGC.

This clone has at least ten counts. The CDR3 end lies 3 residues beyond the end of the read and is filled in from the germline J gene. The chain has TRBV4-1 and TRBJ2-7; D ambiguous. Germline loops: CDR1 MGHRA, CDR2 YSYEKL. The ends were cut back, 3 bases at V and 2 bases at J, with 11 bases in the middle. The CDR3 spans 14 residues. Partial CDR3 DNA: TGCGCCAGCAGCCACGACATTACGGCCTACGAG. Protein: CASSHDITAYE. The full CDR3 sequence reads CASSHDITAYEQYF.

This clone was recorded many times. The sequence runs out 3 residues before the end of the CDR3; the remainder is reconstructed from the germline J gene. This rearrangement joins TRBV2 to TRBJ1-2; D is possibly TRBD1 (6 bases). The germline gives CDR1 SNHLY, CDR2 FYNNEI. The CDR3 totals 11 residues. The CDR3 protein is CASQGPRGYTF. CDR3 DNA, as far as it was read: TGTGCCAGCCAGGGGCCCCGGGGC.

In its sample, this clone was seen many times. With the read ending 3 residues before the CDR3 end, the germline J gene is used to fill in that end. The rearrangement joins TRBV19 to TRBJ2-3; 7 bases agree with TRBD1. This CDR3 is 15 amino acids long. V gave up 3 bases and J gave up 3 bases; unmatched junction bases: 6. From germline, CDR1 is LNHDA and CDR2 SQIVND (reference sequence). The CDR3 bases that were read are TGTGCCAGTAGTATCGGACAGGAGGTTACAGATACG. Protein: CASSIGQEVTDT. The CDR3 in full is CASSIGQEVTDTQYF.

This clone was seen repeatedly, ten times or more. The CDR3 loop is CAWSVSQGGPQHF. The part of the CDR3 DNA that was read is TGTGCCTGGAGTGTAAGTCAGGGGGGCCCC. The V gene is TRBV30, the J gene TRBJ1-5; TRBD1 aligns across 7 bases. The DNA ends 3 residues before the CDR3 does, and the rest of the CDR3 is filled in from the germline J gene. CDR1 and CDR2 from the germline V gene are GTSNPN and SVGIG (reference sequence). This CDR3 has 13 amino acids. The full variable domain, in which reference TRBV30 and TRBJ1-5 provide the parts outside the CDR3, is SQTIHQWPATLVQPVGSPLSLECTVEGTSNPNLYWYRQAAGRGLQLLFYSVGIGQISSEVPQNLSASRPQDRQFILSSKKLLLSDSGFYLCAWSVSQGGPQHFGDGTRLSIL.

This clone was seen many times. The CDR3 end is not reached by the read, which stops 3 residues before it; the germline J gene fills it in. The chain couples TRBV23-1 to TRBJ2-3, with D possibly matching TRBD2 (6 bases). TRBV23-1 is annotated as an ORF whose role is uncertain. This CDR3 comprises 15 residues. The V and J ends lost 0 bases and 0 bases respectively, with 7 bases between them. The DNA read from the CDR3 is TGCGCCAGCAGTCAATCTGGGGGGAGCACAGATACG. It codes for CASSQSGGSTDT. In full, the CDR3 reads CASSQSGGSTDTQYF.

This clone was observed many times. The CDR3 goes on 3 residues after the read ends, and that part is filled in from the germline J gene. The gene calls are TRBV5-1 and TRBJ1-1, with 7 bases fitting TRBD1. The CDR3 covers 13 residues. Germline V gene data show CDR1 as SGHRS and CDR2 as YFSETQ. CDR3 bases read: TGCGCCAGCAGCTTGGCAGGGGGAGGGGAC. Encoded protein: CASSLAGGGD. In full, the CDR3 is CASSLAGGGDAFF.

This clone showed up many times. The CDR3 goes on 3 residues after the read ends, and that part is filled in from the germline J gene. The chain combines TRBV5-1 with TRBJ2-2, with D hard to call. CDR3 size: 17 residues. Germline values: CDR1 SGHRS, CDR2 YFSETQ. V was cut by 0 bases and J by 8 bases, with 20 bases left in between. The CDR3: CASSLGHPVVPWGELFF. The CDR3 bases that were read are TGCGCCAGCAGCTTGGGACACCCCGTTGTCCCATGGGGGGAG.

This clone has at least ten counts. The read gets to within 3 residues of the CDR3 end, and the germline J gene fills in the rest. The rearrangement links TRBV20-1 to TRBJ2-4, with a tentative D call TRBD1 (6 bases). The V end lost 7 bases, the J end lost 0 bases, and 13 bases lay between the germline ends. CDR1 is DFQATT and CDR2 is SNEGSKA in the germline V gene (reference sequence). The CDR3 runs to 14 residues. The part of the CDR3 DNA that was read is TGCAGTGTAAGGGACACTTTAGCCAAAAACATT. As protein: CSVRDTLAKNI. The whole CDR3 sequence is CSVRDTLAKNIQYF.

This clone was seen ten or more times. The read terminates 3 residues ahead of where the CDR3 ends, so the germline J gene completes it. The chain is built from TRBV5-1 and TRBJ1-1; tentatively, D is TRBD1 (5 bases). The CDR3 spans 15 residues. V was trimmed by 0 bases and J by 4 bases, leaving 13 bases between them. Germline values: CDR1 SGHRS, CDR2 YFSETQ. The CDR3: CASSLDRSLGTEAFF. Partial CDR3 DNA: TGCGCCAGCAGCTTGGACAGGTCCTTGGGCACTGAA.

This clone was recorded at least ten times. The missing CDR3 end, 3 residues past where the read stops, is filled in from the germline J gene. The chain links TRBV12-3 or TRBV12-4 to TRBJ2-1; TRBD2 is a possible D gene (6 bases). The V gene lost 7 bases and the J gene lost 2 bases, with 12 bases spanning the gap. This CDR3 region has 14 residues. The CDR3 bases that were read are TGTGCCAGCACCAGGCGGGAAACCTACAATGAG. It is translated as CASTRRETYNE. The CDR3 as a whole reads CASTRRETYNEQFF.

This clone showed up just a few times. The missing CDR3 end, 3 residues past where the read stops, is filled in from the germline J gene. The chain uses TRBV7-9 and TRBJ2-7; D perhaps matches TRBD1 (6 bases). Germline CDR1 and CDR2: SEHNR and FQNEAQ (reference sequence). The V and J ends lost 9 bases and 6 bases respectively, with 15 bases between them. The CDR3 covers 12 residues. The CDR3 here is CASSPGAGEQYF. CDR3 DNA (partial): TGTGCCAGTTCACCAGGGGCGGGCGAG.

This clone was seen many times. The CDR3 end lies 3 residues beyond the end of the read and is filled in from the germline J gene. V is TRBV15 and J is TRBJ1-4; tentative D call: TRBD1 (5 bases). The CDR3 has 15 residues. Trimming took 5 bases from V and 0 from J, leaving 10 bases between them. Germline V gives CDR1 LNHNV, CDR2 YYDKDF (reference sequence). The CDR3 region is CATSLTDATNEKLFF. The CDR3 DNA, read in part, is TGTGCCACCAGCCTGACAGATGCAACTAATGAAAAA.

On this clone itself: The read falls 3 residues short of the CDR3 end, and the missing part is taken from the germline J gene. This sequence joins TRBV18 and TRBJ1-3; D gene unclear. CDR3 length equals 16 residues. CDR1 and CDR2 from the germline V gene are KGHSH and LQKENI. With 1 base removed from V and 0 bases from J, the gap between germline ends came to 10 bases. The CDR3 region is CASSPQVDNSGNTIYF. Incomplete CDR3 DNA: TGTGCCAGCTCACCACAGGTAGACAACTCTGGAAACACC.

This clone occurred many times. The sequenced fragment ends 3 residues before the CDR3 boundary, so the rest is inferred from the germline J gene. The gene calls are TRBV2 and TRBJ2-5; perhaps TRBD1 as D (6 bases). Germline CDR1 is SNHLY and CDR2 is FYNNEI. The CDR3 spans 14 residues. V was pared by 2 bases and J by 5 bases, with 12 bases between. The DNA read from the CDR3 is TGTGCCAGCAGTGAAAGGGGGACAAGGGAGACC. This gives the protein CASSERGTRET. The complete CDR3 reads CASSERGTRETQYF.

This clone was seen ten or more times. The CDR3 region is CASKGGRAPYNEQFF. The covered CDR3 bases are TGTGCCAGCAAGGGCGGGAGGGCCCCCTACAATGAG. The rearrangement joins TRBV6-2 or TRBV6-3 to TRBJ2-1, with 9 nucleotides matching TRBD2. The CDR3 extends 3 residues past the end of the read, so its final part is completed from the germline J gene. Germline loops: CDR1 MNHEY, CDR2 SVGEGT. Trimming removed 7 bases from V and 2 bases from J; junction bases left unmatched: 6. The CDR3 covers 15 residues.